The 30 T cell receptor beta chains below all came from one sample that was sequenced in a study of beta chain features in type 1 diabetes. Expressed TCRB transcripts were sequenced after all isolated RNA was converted to cDNA. The table came from immunoSEQ multiplex PCR; TCRdb's copy has only in-frame clones and leaves some out. The sample shows hundreds of thousands of clones, roughly 12% of them seen only once. Sequenced input: naive CD4+ T cells from blood. These TCRs come from a man aged 18 to 30 in good health.

This clone occurred a few times. The CDR3 sequence is CASSTVAGASYEQYF. Here the CDR3 DNA reads TGTGCCAGTAGTACCGTAGCGGGGGCGTCCTACGAGCAGTACTTC. The chain has TRBV19 and TRBJ2-7, with 9 positions matching TRBD2. Germline V lookup: CDR1 LNHDA, CDR2 SQIVND (reference sequence). After removal of 4 bases from V and 1 base from J, the junction contained 5 bases not matched to a gene. The CDR3 loop spans 15 amino acids.

The chain couples TRBV7-3 to TRBJ2-7, with D perhaps matching TRBD2 (6 bases). With 5 bases removed from V and 0 bases from J, the gap between germline ends came to 11 bases. CDR3 size: 14 residues. The germline CDR1 and CDR2 sequences are SGHTA and FQGTGA. The CDR3 here is CASSRDGSSYEQYF. The CDR3 DNA is TGTGCCAGCAGCCGGGACGGGAGCTCCTACGAGCAGTACTTC.

The CDR3 loop is CASSPGTGFHQPQHF. CDR3 nucleotides: TGTGCCAGCTCTCCAGGGACAGGGTTTCATCAGCCCCAGCATTTT. The rearrangement joins TRBV25-1 to TRBJ1-5, with 9 bases aligning to TRBD1. Germline CDR1 MGHDK, CDR2 SYGVNS. This CDR3 is built from 15 residues. The junction had 10 bases not matched to a gene; V was cut back by 8 bases and J by 5 bases.

The chain recombines TRBV10-3 with TRBJ2-6, with D possibly matching TRBD2 (6 bases). V shed 7 bases and J shed 0 bases, with 7 bases lying between them. Germline V lookup: CDR1 ENHRY, CDR2 SYGVKD. The CDR3 has 14 residues. CDR3 loop: CAITGSSGANVLTF. The CDR3 DNA reads as TGTGCCATCACCGGGAGCTCTGGGGCCAACGTCCTGACTTTC.

The chain carries TRBV29-1 and TRBJ2-7; D not resolved. The V gene's germline CDR1 is SQVTM and CDR2 ANQGSEA. CDR3 length equals 13 residues. The ends were cut back, 4 bases at V and 4 bases at J, with 14 bases in the middle. The CDR3 coding sequence is TGCAGCGTTGTACCTACTCCAAGTTACGAGCAGTACTTC. As protein: CSVVPTPSYEQYF.

This clone was counted only a few times. The chain recombines TRBV29-1 with TRBJ2-1; the match to TRBD2 covers 8 bases. In germline, CDR1 is SQVTM, CDR2 ANQGSEA. This CDR3 contains 13 residues. The junction had 4 bases not matched to a gene; V was cut back by 4 bases and J by 5 bases. The CDR3 region is CSVVAGPHNEQFF. CDR3 nucleotide sequence: TGCAGCGTTGTAGCGGGGCCCCACAATGAGCAGTTCTTC.

V gene TRBV7-3 combines with J gene TRBJ2-3; tentatively, D is TRBD2 (6 bases). Trimming cost V 5 bases and J 0 bases, with 12 bases left between them. The CDR3 consists of 15 residues. Germline CDR1 and CDR2: SGHTA and FQGTGA. The CDR3 bases are TGTGCCAGCAGCCCAGGTGGGGGGAGCACAGATACGCAGTATTTT. It specifies CASSPGGGSTDTQYF.

This chain joins TRBV2 and TRBJ2-1; 7 bases match TRBD1. Germline CDR1 reads SNHLY; CDR2 reads FYNNEI. The CDR3 has 16 amino acids. V shed 1 base, J shed 10 bases, and the junction held 13 bases outside the gene matches. The chain's CDR3 is CASSEEVQGSKREQFF. Written as DNA, the CDR3 is TGTGCCAGCAGTGAAGAGGTACAGGGGTCGAAGAGAGAGCAGTTCTTC.

The DNA for the CDR3 is TGTGCCAGCAGCCTGGACCACAAAGGGGTCTATGGCTACACCTTC. This translates into CASSLDHKGVYGYTF. The chain uses TRBV7-3 and TRBJ1-2, with D tentatively TRBD1 (5 bases). The CDR3 is 15 amino acids. V dropped 5 bases and J dropped 4 bases, with 17 bases sitting between them. Germline V gene lookup returns CDR1 SGHTA and CDR2 FQGTGA.

The chain carries TRBV7-6 and TRBJ1-1; 9 bases map to TRBD1. This CDR3 is built from 16 residues. Germline values: CDR1 SGHVS, CDR2 FNYEAQ. Losses at the gene ends were 4 bases for V and 5 bases for J; bases not matched to a gene: 11. CDR3 in amino acids: CASSSAYRGPGTEAFF. The CDR3 nucleotides are TGTGCCAGCAGCTCCGCTTACAGGGGGCCGGGGACTGAAGCTTTCTTT.

This clone has only a few counts. The genes are TRBV7-2 and TRBJ2-7, with D tentatively TRBD2 (6 bases). This CDR3 has 14 amino acids. Germline assignment: CDR1 SGHTA and CDR2 FQGNSA. Trimming pared 1 base from V and 6 bases from J, leaving 13 bases between. The CDR3 spells CASSLGGEVGEQYF. DNA of the CDR3: TGTGCCAGCAGCTTAGGCGGGGAGGTTGGCGAGCAGTACTTC.

The J gene is TRBJ1-1, the V gene TRBV7-3; D possibly corresponds to TRBD1 (6 bases). The germline gives CDR1 SGHTA, CDR2 FQGTGA. V lost 3 bases to trimming and J lost 3 bases, with 8 bases between them. There are 13 residues in the CDR3. CDR3 amino acids: CASSFEGDTEAFF. The CDR3 DNA is TGTGCCAGCAGCTTTGAGGGGGACACTGAAGCTTTCTTT.

This clone showed up just a few times. The chain recombines TRBV7-8 with TRBJ2-2, with D possibly TRBD2 on 6 matching bases. The length of the CDR3 is 16 residues. Trimming left V 3 bases short and J 6 bases short, with 17 bases between. Germline lookup yields CDR1 SGHVS and CDR2 FQNEAQ. For the CDR3, the DNA is TGTGCCAGCAGCTTTCTTGCCCGCCGGGGGTCCGGGGAGCTGTTTTTT. Protein: CASSFLARRGSGELFF.

In its sample, this clone was seen a few times. V gene TRBV6-5 combines with J gene TRBJ2-3; 8 bases match TRBD2. The CDR3 totals 15 residues. V dropped 5 bases and J dropped 6; count of bases not matched to a gene: 10. Germline CDR1 MNHEY, CDR2 SVGAGI. CDR3 DNA: TGTGCCAGCAGTGCCCCGGGACTAGGACCCGATACGCAGTATTTT. Encoded protein: CASSAPGLGPDTQYF.

This clone was observed a handful of times. This chain links TRBV7-9 with TRBJ2-3, with 13 bases fitting TRBD2. The CDR3 sequence is 16 residues long. Germline V gives CDR1 SEHNR, CDR2 FQNEAQ (reference sequence). V gave up 1 base and J gave up 5 bases; unmatched junction bases: 3. The CDR3 DNA follows: TGTGCCAGCAGCTTAGTCAGGACTAGCGGGAGAGATACGCAGTATTTT. It yields the protein CASSLVRTSGRDTQYF. Based on the CDR3 plus reference TRBV7-9 and TRBJ2-3, the full variable domain is DTGVSQNPRHKITKRGQNVTFRCDPISEHNRLYWYRQTLGQGPEFLTYFQNEAQLEKSRLLSDRFSAERPKGSFSTLEIQRTEQGDSAMYLCASSLVRTSGRDTQYFGPGTRLTVL.

There are a few counts of this clone. The gene calls are TRBV4-3 and TRBJ1-3, with D possibly being TRBD1 (5 bases). The CDR3 loop spans 17 amino acids. Germline CDR1 is LGHNA and CDR2 is YSLEER. Trimming removed 1 base at V and 0 bases at J, with 13 bases between. The CDR3 DNA sequence: TGCGCCAGCAGCCAAGGGCGGAACAGGATCTCTGGAAACACCATATATTTT. Residues: CASSQGRNRISGNTIYF.

This clone has more than one count but fewer than ten. The chain employs TRBV7-2 and TRBJ2-1; TRBD2 might be the D (5 bases). CDR1 is SGHTA and CDR2 is FQGNSA in the germline V gene. V shed 3 bases and J shed 5 bases, with 14 bases lying between them. The CDR3 sequence is 15 residues long. The CDR3 nucleotides read TGTGCCAGCAGCTTCGGGATTCCGGCTAACAATGAGCAGTTCTTC. As protein: CASSFGIPANNEQFF. The complete variable domain, with remaining parts taken from reference TRBV7-2 and TRBJ2-1, reads GAGVSQSPSNKVTEKGKDVELRCDPISGHTALYWYRQSLGQGLEFLIYFQGNSAPDKSGLPSDRFSAERTGGSVSTLTIQRTQQEDSAVYLCASSFGIPANNEQFFGPGTRLTVL.

This clone was detected only a few times. V and J are TRBV25-1 and TRBJ2-5; D possibly corresponds to TRBD2 (6 bases). Germline assignment: CDR1 MGHDK and CDR2 SYGVNS. Trimming stripped 0 bases from V and 2 bases from J, with 7 bases between. The CDR3 runs 14 residues. CDR3 sequence reads: CASSEYSGQETQYF. CDR3 nucleotide sequence: TGTGCCAGCAGTGAATATAGCGGTCAAGAGACCCAGTACTTC.

The CDR3, as DNA: TGTGCCAGCAGCTTGTTATCAGTGCTCGAGACCCAGTACTTC. It specifies CASSLLSVLETQYF. The V and J genes are TRBV7-2 and TRBJ2-5; D is ambiguous. V was clipped by 3 bases and J by 5 bases, with 13 bases between them. The germline V gene has CDR1 SGHTA and CDR2 FQGNSA. CDR3 length: 14 amino acids. The full variable domain, completed using reference TRBV7-2 and TRBJ2-5, is GAGVSQSPSNKVTEKGKDVELRCDPISGHTALYWYRQSLGQGLEFLIYFQGNSAPDKSGLPSDRFSAERTGGSVSTLTIQRTQQEDSAVYLCASSLLSVLETQYFGPGTRLLVL.

This clone was counted only a few times. The gene calls are TRBV7-2 and TRBJ1-4, with 11 bases aligning to TRBD1. The V gene end was trimmed by 5 bases and the J gene end by 10 bases; junction bases not matched to a gene: 9. CDR1 and CDR2 (germline): SGHTA, FQGNSA. CDR3 size: 15 residues. The CDR3 bases are TGTGCCAGCAGCCCAGCTACCGGACAGGGGGCAAAACTGTTTTTT. Its translation: CASSPATGQGAKLFF.

This chain connects TRBV4-1 to TRBJ2-7; TRBD2 agrees at 11 bases. The germline V gene has CDR1 MGHRA and CDR2 YSYEKL. This CDR3 spans 18 amino acids. The ends lost 0 bases at V and 2 bases at J; junction bases unmatched: 9. The DNA for the CDR3 is TGCGCCAGCAGCCAAGATCTAGCGGGAGGCCAACTTGCCTACGAGCAGTACTTC. Protein sequence: CASSQDLAGGQLAYEQYF.

The chain uses TRBV28 and TRBJ1-2; TRBD1 matches 7 bases. This CDR3 has 14 residues. The V gene's germline CDR1 is MDHEN and CDR2 SYDVKM. After removal of 6 bases from V and 4 bases from J, the junction contained 8 bases not matched to a gene. CDR3 nucleotides: TGTGCCAGCAGCCTGGGACAGCGAGTCTATGGCTACACCTTC. This encodes CASSLGQRVYGYTF.

The chain has TRBV5-1 and TRBJ2-2; 8 bases map to TRBD2. The V gene end was trimmed by 7 bases and the J gene end by 7 bases; junction bases not matched to a gene: 9. Germline-derived CDR1 and CDR2 are SGHRS and YFSETQ. CDR3 size: 14 residues. CDR3 sequence reads: CASSSGGAGGELFF. The CDR3 DNA sequence: TGCGCCAGCTCGAGCGGGGGCGCCGGCGGGGAGCTGTTTTTT.

In nucleotides, the CDR3 is TGTGCCAGCAGCCCGAGGACAGGAAGCGAGCAGTACTTC. Translating gives CASSPRTGSEQYF. The chain has TRBV7-2 and TRBJ2-7; TRBD1 agrees at 7 bases. Losses at the gene ends were 5 bases for V and 6 bases for J; bases not matched to a gene: 7. The CDR3 spans 13 residues. Germline CDR1 is SGHTA and CDR2 is FQGNSA.

In its sample, this clone was seen a few times. CDR3 sequence reads: CASDSGGSGANVLTF. The CDR3 DNA is TGTGCCAGCGATTCGGGGGGCTCTGGGGCCAACGTCCTGACTTTC. This chain joins TRBV7-3 and TRBJ2-6; TRBD2 agrees at 7 bases. Germline V CDR1 and CDR2: SGHTA, FQGTGA. Losses at the gene ends were 8 bases for V and 0 bases for J; bases not matched to a gene: 4. The CDR3 loop spans 15 amino acids.

The V gene is TRBV18, the J gene TRBJ1-1, with 7 bases that match TRBD1. The J segment lost 5 bases and the V segment lost 8 bases, leaving 5 bases of the junction unmatched. Per the germline V gene, CDR1 is KGHSH and CDR2 is LQKENI. This CDR3 comprises 12 residues. The CDR3 coding sequence is TGTGCCAGCGGGGGACAGAGGACTGAAGCTTTCTTT. It is translated as CASGGQRTEAFF.

This clone was seen only a few times. The V gene is TRBV6-5, the J gene TRBJ2-7; 7 bases align to TRBD1. Trimming took 10 bases from V and 3 from J; bases not matched to a gene: 6. The CDR3 covers 12 residues. CDR1 and CDR2 (germline): MNHEY, SVGAGI. CDR3 loop: CATHRGGYEQYF. The CDR3 DNA sequence: TGTGCCACCCACAGGGGTGGCTACGAGCAGTACTTC.

The chain joins TRBV6-5 to TRBJ2-7; maybe TRBD1 (6 bases). Germline assignment: CDR1 MNHEY and CDR2 SVGAGI. Trimming removed 5 bases from V and 0 bases from J, with 14 bases in between. The CDR3 totals 15 residues. The DNA for the CDR3 is TGTGCCAGCAGTCCCGGACAGCTAAGCTCCTACGAGCAGTACTTC. It specifies CASSPGQLSSYEQYF.

CDR3 in amino acids: CASSLGGEGHQFF. CDR3 coding DNA: TGTGCCAGCAGCTTAGGGGGCGAGGGACATCAGTTCTTC. V and J are TRBV7-3 and TRBJ2-1; weak D call: TRBD1 (6 bases). The CDR3 totals 13 residues. V was trimmed by 2 bases and J by 13 bases, leaving 15 bases between them. Germline V gene lookup returns CDR1 SGHTA and CDR2 FQGTGA.

The chain carries TRBV28 and TRBJ2-7, with 8 bases identical to TRBD2. V dropped 6 bases and J dropped 1; count of bases not matched to a gene: 8. CDR1 and CDR2 from the germline V gene are MDHEN and SYDVKM. The CDR3 loop spans 15 amino acids. The CDR3 DNA sequence: TGTGCCAGCAGATCCCCGGCGGGGGGATCCTACGAGCAGTACTTC. As protein: CASRSPAGGSYEQYF.